Listed below are T cell receptor beta chains from one sample, sequenced in a study of blood T cell repertoires in COVID-19. Produced via immunoSEQ multiplex PCR; TCRdb's table is partial and in-frame only. Of 140,000 to 150,000 clones in the sample, roughly 81% were seen once. Specimen: PBMCs or T cells enriched from blood (not recorded which). These receptors originate from a woman aged 45-65 years with acute COVID-19. Each CDR3 is given with its conserved first and last residue. Each record gives: clone size, V gene, CDR3 protein. Size tells how often a clone was seen (once, few, many) or the class of an expanded clone, and some rows leave it out.

>few|TRBV7-9
CASSPTGFEQYF
>.|TRBV2
CASSETYLGTYSNQPQHF
>once|TRBV5-1
CASSLSGFRRDTIYF
>.|TRBV3-1/TRBV3-2
CASSQGIYLGGKATDTQYF
>.|TRBV3-1/TRBV3-2
CASSQVYLTNTDTQYF
>.|TRBV28
CASFTGAGTEAFF
>.|TRBV7-9
CASSLSGGGQVKYEQFF
>.|TRBV19
CASSPPGTGSYGYTF
>.|TRBV3-1/TRBV3-2
CASSQETITGAQYF
>once|TRBV5-4
CASSGGDRVYDTQYF
>.|TRBV5-1
CASSPETGIQETQYF
>.|TRBV6-5
CASSQNRGSNQPQHF
>.|TRBV6-5
CASSSINQETQYF
>.|TRBV5-4
CASSLAGAGGGYTF
>.|TRBV5-4
CASSNKAGEGETQYF
>.|TRBV5-1
CASSLQSLLYNEQFF
>.|TRBV9
CASSRGLAGDRIHYEQYF
>.|TRBV24-1
CATSVRRGNNEQFF
>once|TRBV5-6
CASSLGNAASLYEQYF
>once|TRBV5-5
CASSFPEGANYGYTF
>.|TRBV11-3
CASSFLAGSQGELFF
>once|TRBV25-1
CASSDTTVGYGGYTF
>.|TRBV5-1
CASSWGLAEETQYF
>.|TRBV9
CASSATGQGHYEQYF
>.|TRBV19
CASSDYQRMGTEAFF
>.|TRBV5-1
CASSLDRTFPDTQYF
>.|TRBV6-2/TRBV6-3
CASSYEGQGVYEQYF
>.|TRBV27
CASSFISGRYEQYF
>.|TRBV11-2
CASSLVPSGRPSSYEQYF
>.|TRBV11-2
CASSLVQGRYNDQFF
>.|TRBV11-2
CASSLATGYEQYF
>few|TRBV18
CASSLPGLYGYTF
>.|TRBV19
CASSIGLEETQYF
>.|TRBV27
CASSLSMGHFYGYTF
>.|TRBV27
CASSRERNEKLFF
>.|TRBV7-2
CASSLLNTDTQYF
>.|TRBV6-6
CASSYSGGQNQPQHF
>.|TRBV19
CASKDRGGADSAGELFF
>.|TRBV11-2
CASSLAQGAGGYTF
>.|TRBV7-9
CASITGQQGRANVLTF
>.|TRBV18
CASNGQGSLYGYTF
>once|TRBV14
CASSPLDRVYNEQFF
>.|TRBV3-1/TRBV3-2
CASSQTPTSGRASDEQFF
>.|TRBV19
CASRSGTGLDEQYF
>.|TRBV7-7
CASSPGQSYEQYF
>few|TRBV4-2
CASSQDRTGKQPQHF